A single sample gave rise to the 6 T cell receptor beta chains below, sequenced in a study of blood T cell repertoires in COVID-19. Produced via immunoSEQ multiplex PCR; TCRdb's table is partial and in-frame only. Of a few hundred thousand clones in the sample, roughly 90% were seen once. Input material: PBMCs or T cells enriched from blood (not recorded which). The receptors stem from a young woman who had recovered from COVID-19.

The chain links TRBV5-4 to TRBJ2-2; TRBD2 agrees at 12 bases. The trim removed 2 bases at V and 5 bases at J, leaving 10 bases unmatched. CDR1 and CDR2 (germline): SGHNT, YYREEE (reference sequence). The CDR3 is 18 residues long. This CDR3 is CASSFGLAGGPRTGELFF. CDR3 nucleotides: TGTGCCAGCAGCTTTGGTCTAGCGGGGGGGCCTCGAACCGGGGAGCTGTTTTTT. The complete variable domain, with remaining parts taken from reference TRBV5-4 and TRBJ2-2, reads ETGVTQSPTHLIKTRGQQVTLRCSSQSGHNTVSWYQQALGQGPQFIFQYYREEENGRGNFPPRFSGLQFPNYSSELNVNALELDDSALYLCASSFGLAGGPRTGELFFGEGSRLTVL.

The chain carries TRBV28 and TRBJ1-5; TRBD1 agrees at 7 bases. CDR1 and CDR2 (germline): MDHEN, SYDVKM. There are 14 residues in the CDR3. The junction had 4 bases not matched to a gene; V was cut back by 5 bases and J by 3 bases. The CDR3 here is CASSEGQINQPQHF. CDR3 DNA sequence: TGTGCCAGCAGTGAGGGACAGATCAATCAGCCCCAGCATTTT.

The chain carries TRBV12-3 or TRBV12-4 and TRBJ2-7; D is undetermined. The V gene lost 3 bases and the J gene lost 3 bases, with 9 bases spanning the gap. This CDR3 has 13 residues. The CDR3 loop is CASSFGQSYEQYF. The DNA for the CDR3 is TGTGCCAGCAGTTTTGGGCAGAGCTACGAGCAGTACTTC.

This clone was seen more than once but under ten times. This chain uses TRBV19 with TRBJ1-2; D is perhaps TRBD1 (6 bases). The CDR3 contains 14 residues. From germline, CDR1 is LNHDA and CDR2 SQIVND (reference sequence). V was pared by 3 bases and J by 3 bases, with 11 bases between. The CDR3 protein is CASSIGRGDYGYTF. Written as DNA, the CDR3 is TGTGCCAGTAGTATCGGCAGGGGAGACTATGGCTACACCTTC.

This rearrangement joins TRBV4-3 to TRBJ2-1; the match to TRBD2 covers 8 bases. CDR1 and CDR2 (germline): LGHNA, YSLEER. There are 15 residues in the CDR3. V lost 4 bases, J lost 7 bases, and 9 bases stayed unmatched. The chain's CDR3 is CASSLRGGHTNEQFF. CDR3 nucleotides: TGCGCCAGCAGCCTCCGGGGGGGACACACGAATGAGCAGTTCTTC.

This clone has just one count. The chain recombines TRBV5-5 with TRBJ2-7; the D gene is possibly TRBD1 (5 bases). Trimming took 3 bases from V and 3 from J, leaving 13 bases between them. This CDR3 has 14 amino acids. Germline CDR1 reads SGHKS; CDR2 reads YYEKEE (reference sequence). The CDR3 DNA is TGTGCCAGCAGCTGGGCAGGGTCAGACTACGAGCAGTACTTC. Translation gives CASSWAGSDYEQYF.